This T cell receptor beta chain was identified during a study of T cell responses to AZD1222 COVID-19 vaccine (dated by TCRdb to the early 2020s). Study-wide context: Because spike-specific TCR depth and breadth did not differ between the two schedules, AZD1222 recipients who got a second dose at roughly 4 weeks were pooled with those who got a second dose at roughly 12 weeks. TCR sequencing was performed for 230 to 250 trial participants, of whom about 200 were given two doses of AZD1222 and 26 were given two doses of MenACWY control vaccine. Trial participants were enrolled by age into subgroups of 18-55, 56-69 and 70-plus years, and about 150, 27 and 61 TCR-sequenced participants, respectively, were included in these subgroups.

The germline V gene (reference sequence) supplies CDR1 LNHNV and CDR2 YYDKDF. The CDR3, from cysteine to phenylalanine, totals 14 residues. This entry keeps only the CDR3 DNA: 42 bases, framed from base 1. From V the trimming removes 2 bases and from J it removes 3 bases, while the gene matches leave 3 bases of the junction unaccounted for. This clone came up a few times. Its specific antigen is unknown. Base qualities are not provided; no much larger clone lies one nucleotide away. The CDR3 regions of human TCRbeta chains were analyzed by immunosequencing. In the source study's methods: TCRs in the repertoires were matched against a reference library of SARS-CoV-2-specific TCRs that had been generated with the MIRA antigen-specificity platform. Breadth was defined as the fraction of unique TCRs that were SARS-CoV-2-associated. Depth was defined as the fraction of total T cells that were SARS-CoV-2-associated. Using the MIRA data, every spike-specific TCR was mapped to the spike region that the TCR reacted to and assigned to either a CD4 or a CD8 class. Log10-transformed breadth and depth values were compared by one-way ANOVA with Sidak's multiple comparisons tests. Here the immuneACCESS table is served through TCRdb, limited to in-frame sequences with V and J called. Missing clones are a known gap in these copies; in checked studies unresolved V genes cover under half, and the rest lacks a known reason. That table furnishes V, J and clone size, whereas the DNA furnished D and trimming. Counted in this sample were approximately 190,000 clones; over 80% of them appeared once. Of the sample, over 1% falls within the top ten clones.

In light of the paper, this sample's time point label describes: baseline before first vaccination. Vaccinee samples were obtained from the UK trials COV001 and COV002, which included a single-blind randomized controlled phase 2/3 trial of AZD1222 (ChAdOx1 nCoV-19) in healthy adults. For TCRbeta chain sequencing, PBMC samples from trial participants were taken at day 0 and at day 28 after the second dose. Overall study results and their limits: In the small 56-69-year group, the increase in depth fell short of significance, most likely because of low power. Reportedly, close to half of the unique spike-specific TCRs recognized epitopes lying outside the regions that are mutated in the B.1.351 and B.1.1.7 variants. Participants were mostly white British, with more females than males. The authors suggested clonal diversity may have been underestimated. Only six AZD1222 recipients were SARS-CoV-2 seropositive at baseline, limiting conclusions about previously exposed vaccinees. The vaccine-associated CD4 TCRs covered the entire spike protein, and the dominant responses fell in regions 160-218 and 743-854. Because no samples from the day 14 peak response were available, repertoires could be characterized only after the peak T cell response. After two AZD1222 doses, both the breadth and the depth of spike-specific TCRs were significantly higher than at day 0 and than in MenACWY recipients.

This chain is built from TRBV15 and TRBJ2-7, with 8 central nucleotides matching TRBD1. The specimen was peripheral blood, collected on day 0 of AZD1222 vaccination. This receptor was identified in an adult in good health. The nucleotide sequence reads TGTGCCACCAGCAGAACCGGGACAGGCTACGAGCAGTACTTC. This sequence encodes CATSRTGTGYEQYF.